This TCR beta chain was sequenced in a study of T cell responses to AZD1222 COVID-19 vaccine. V lost 7 bases, J lost 5 bases, and 11 bases lay in between. The germline CDR1 and CDR2 sequences are DFQATT and SNEGSKA (reference sequence). CDR3 length: 11 amino acids. Profiled with immunoSEQ multiplex PCR; TCRdb holds only in-frame clones, not every one. Of roughly 120,000 clones listed, more than 85% were seen once; the top ten hold about 3%. The genes are TRBV20-1 and TRBJ1-1; D uncertain. The sequence was collected from an adult who received the AZD1222 COVID-19 vaccine. The specimen comprised peripheral blood, sampled 28 days after the second AZD1222 dose. The CDR3 is CSGEAGTEAFF. The CDR3 nucleotides read TGCAGTGGGGAGGCGGGGACTGAAGCTTTCTTT.